These 32 T cell receptor beta chains originate from one sample sequenced in a study of blood T cell repertoires in COVID-19. Sequencing was performed with immunoSEQ multiplex PCR; in TCRdb, only in-frame clones are kept and a portion is missing. The sample lists roughly 150,000 clones; almost 85% were seen once. Source material: peripheral blood. The receptors were sampled from a man aged 45-65 years with acute or convalescent COVID-19.

This chain uses TRBV7-8 with TRBJ1-1; 7 bases are shared with TRBD1. The junction had 12 bases not matched to a gene; V was cut back by 0 bases and J by 5 bases. The CDR3 spans 17 residues. Germline CDR1 SGHVS, CDR2 FQNEAQ. The CDR3 reads CASSLAPRGSRGTEAFF. The CDR3 DNA follows: TGTGCCAGCAGCTTAGCCCCCAGGGGGTCCAGGGGGACTGAAGCTTTCTTT.

The chain combines TRBV11-2 with TRBJ1-4; D uncertain. In germline, CDR1 is SGHAT, CDR2 FQNNGV. V was cut by 5 bases and J by 6 bases, with 16 bases left in between. The CDR3 length is 15 residues. The CDR3 DNA reads as TGTGCCAGCAGCACCTACAAGGGCGGGGATGAAAAACTGTTTTTT. Protein sequence: CASSTYKGGDEKLFF.

V is TRBV10-3 and J is TRBJ1-1, with 9 bases that match TRBD1. Trimming took 7 bases from V and 0 from J; bases not matched to a gene: 3. This CDR3 is built from 14 residues. Per the germline V gene, CDR1 is ENHRY and CDR2 is SYGVKD. The CDR3 coding sequence is TGTGCCATCATGGGACAGGGCTTGAACACTGAAGCTTTCTTT. Its protein product is CAIMGQGLNTEAFF.

This chain links TRBV6-5 with TRBJ1-2; maybe TRBD1 (5 bases). The CDR3 is made up of 14 amino acids. CDR1 and CDR2 (germline): MNHEY, SVGAGI. Trimming took off 2 bases at V and 7 bases at J, with 14 bases between the two ends. CDR3 sequence reads: CASSYGLGVTGYTF. DNA for the CDR3: TGTGCCAGCAGTTACGGGCTAGGGGTCACTGGCTACACCTTC.

In DNA, the CDR3 is TGTGCCAGCAGTCCCCATCGGAGCGGGGCTACAGATACGCAGTATTTT. Protein sequence: CASSPHRSGATDTQYF. V is TRBV27 and J is TRBJ2-3, with 7 bases identical to TRBD2. Trimming took 5 bases from V and 3 from J; bases not matched to a gene: 11. Germline CDR1 reads MNHEY; CDR2 reads SMNVEV (reference sequence). This CDR3 is built from 16 residues.

The rearrangement uses TRBV24-1 and TRBJ2-3, with D perhaps matching TRBD2 (5 bases). Trimming stripped 5 bases from V and 2 bases from J, with 7 bases between. This CDR3 contains 13 residues. Germline V gene sequence: CDR1 KGHDR, CDR2 SFDVKD. In nucleotides, the CDR3 is TGTGCCACCAGTGCCGGGGACACAGATACGCAGTATTTT. This codes for CATSAGDTDTQYF.

This clone was observed once. The chain combines TRBV28 with TRBJ2-1, with D possibly TRBD1 on 5 matching bases. Germline-derived CDR1 and CDR2 are MDHEN and SYDVKM. The CDR3 is 11 residues long. Trimming removed 6 bases from V and 10 bases from J, with 10 bases in between. This CDR3 is CASSSGREQFF. CDR3 coding DNA: TGTGCCAGCAGCTCAGGGCGAGAGCAGTTCTTC.

This chain connects TRBV4-1 to TRBJ2-7; the D gene is possibly TRBD2 (5 bases). This CDR3 has 15 residues. V was clipped by 0 bases and J by 4 bases, with 13 bases between them. Germline CDR1 is MGHRA and CDR2 is YSYEKL. The CDR3 coding sequence is TGCGCCAGCAGCCAAGATTGGGCTAGCCCTTACGAGCAGTACTTC. Protein sequence: CASSQDWASPYEQYF.

The V gene is TRBV23-1, the J gene TRBJ2-2; tentatively, D is TRBD1 (6 bases). TRBV23-1 carries the ORF label, with uncertain function. This CDR3 comprises 15 residues. V was pared by 2 bases and J by 3 bases, with 10 bases between. The CDR3 spells CASSQGQGYTGELFF. DNA for the CDR3: TGCGCCAGCAGTCAAGGGCAGGGGTACACCGGGGAGCTGTTTTTT.

The chain is built from TRBV10-2 and TRBJ1-5; 9 bases agree with TRBD1. This CDR3 is built from 15 residues. Germline loops: CDR1 WSHSY, CDR2 SAAADI. Trimming removed 4 bases from V and 1 base from J; junction bases left unmatched: 2. CDR3 in amino acids: CASSVGTGSNQPQHF. CDR3 coding DNA: TGCGCCAGCAGTGTAGGGACAGGGAGCAATCAGCCCCAGCATTTT.

This clone appeared a few times. The rearrangement uses TRBV2 and TRBJ1-6; D gene unclear. V lost 3 bases to trimming and J lost 5 bases, with 8 bases between them. Germline lookup yields CDR1 SNHLY and CDR2 FYNNEI. CDR3 size: 14 residues. The CDR3 region is CASSDRRDNSPLHF. As DNA, the CDR3 is TGTGCCAGCAGTGATCGGCGGGATAATTCACCCCTCCACTTT.

The V and J genes are TRBV20-1 and TRBJ2-4, with D possibly TRBD2 on 6 matching bases. The CDR3 runs 11 residues. Germline CDR1 is DFQATT and CDR2 is SNEGSKA (reference sequence). Trimming removed 6 bases at V and 8 bases at J, with 11 bases between. In DNA, the CDR3 is TGCAGTGCCGGGACTCCGGACATTCAGTACTTC. Encoded protein: CSAGTPDIQYF.

The J gene is TRBJ2-1, the V gene TRBV5-1; 8 nucleotides match TRBD2. Germline lookup yields CDR1 SGHRS and CDR2 YFSETQ. The J segment lost 3 bases and the V segment lost 0 bases, leaving 5 bases of the junction unmatched. The CDR3 contains 16 residues. CDR3 sequence: CASSLAAGGGYNEQFF. The CDR3 bases are TGCGCCAGCAGCTTGGCCGCGGGAGGTGGCTACAATGAGCAGTTCTTC.

This clone was observed a handful of times. The chain is built from TRBV20-1 and TRBJ1-5; tentative D call: TRBD1 (6 bases). The CDR3 has 16 amino acids. Germline CDR1 and CDR2: DFQATT and SNEGSKA (reference sequence). Deletions cut 3 bases from V and 4 bases from J, with 19 bases between. The CDR3 DNA reads TGCAGTGCTAGTCTCACAGGACAGTCAAGAAATCAGCCCCAGCATTTT. Translated: CSASLTGQSRNQPQHF.

Here the CDR3 reads CASSEIARLDYGYTF. In DNA form, the CDR3 reads TGTGCCAGCAGTGAAATTGCAAGACTCGACTATGGCTACACCTTC. The rearrangement uses TRBV6-1 and TRBJ1-2, with D unresolved. There are 15 residues in the CDR3. Germline CDR1 is MNHNS and CDR2 is SASEGT. Trimming left V 2 bases short and J 3 bases short, with 13 bases between.

This chain joins TRBV3-1 (or the pseudogene TRBV3-2) and TRBJ2-2, with TRBD2 matching 7 bases. Germline V gene lookup returns CDR1 LGHDT and CDR2 YNNKEL (reference sequence). V was clipped by 1 base and J by 6 bases; unmatched bases: 8. This CDR3 region has 16 residues. The DNA for the CDR3 is TGTGCCAGCAGCCAAGTGTGGACGGGGGGTGCCGGGGAGCTGTTTTTT. This codes for CASSQVWTGGAGELFF.

The chain carries TRBV19 and TRBJ2-3; D remains ambiguous. Germline V gives CDR1 LNHDA, CDR2 SQIVND (reference sequence). V was trimmed by 10 bases and J by 6 bases, leaving 11 bases between them. The CDR3 consists of 11 residues. As DNA, the CDR3 is TGTGCCACCTGTGGTCGGGATACGCAGTATTTT. Its translation: CATCGRDTQYF.

The sample holds a few counts of this clone. The gene calls are TRBV10-2 and TRBJ1-1, with D perhaps matching TRBD1 (5 bases). V dropped 6 bases and J dropped 1 base, with 9 bases sitting between them. Germline CDR1 reads WSHSY; CDR2 reads SAAADI. The length of the CDR3 is 13 residues. The CDR3 loop reads CASRLTGNTEAFF. The CDR3 bases are TGCGCCAGCAGACTAACAGGGAACACTGAAGCTTTCTTT.

This clone was seen only once. The chain links TRBV29-1 to TRBJ1-1, with no clear D. The germline CDR1 and CDR2 sequences are SQVTM and ANQGSEA. V gave up 4 bases and J gave up 5 bases, with 14 bases separating them. This CDR3 region has 13 residues. The CDR3 DNA sequence: TGCAGCGTTGGTTCTGGGAGAGGAACTGAAGCTTTCTTT. It translates to CSVGSGRGTEAFF. The full variable domain, completed using reference TRBV29-1 and TRBJ1-1, is SAVISQKPSRDICQRGTSLTIQCQVDSQVTMMFWYRQQPGQSLTLIATANQGSEATYESGFVIDKFPISRPNLTFSTLTVSNMSPEDSSIYLCSVGSGRGTEAFFGQGTRLTVV.

CDR3 residues: CASRTGNSGNTIYF. The DNA for the CDR3 is TGTGCCAGCCGGACAGGGAACTCTGGAAACACCATATATTTT. The chain carries TRBV6-5 and TRBJ1-3, with TRBD1 identical over 8 bases. V lost 8 bases and J lost 0; bases outside the gene matches: 3. The CDR3 runs 14 residues. Germline V lookup: CDR1 MNHEY, CDR2 SVGAGI.

CDR3: CASLPLGETEAFF. CDR3 bases: TGTGCCAGCCTACCGCTAGGAGAGACTGAAGCTTTCTTT. The chain carries TRBV28 and TRBJ1-1; D call uncertain. The V gene lost 8 bases and the J gene lost 5 bases, with 15 bases spanning the gap. The CDR3 extends over 13 amino acids. Per the germline V gene, CDR1 is MDHEN and CDR2 is SYDVKM.

V gene TRBV6-4 combines with J gene TRBJ1-6; 9 nucleotides align to TRBD1. The V gene end was trimmed by 6 bases and the J gene end by 9 bases; junction bases not matched to a gene: 6. The CDR3 runs to 14 residues. Germline CDR1 and CDR2: MRHNA and SNTAGT. CDR3: CASSTQGAGSPLHF. Here the CDR3 DNA reads TGTGCCAGCAGCACACAGGGGGCTGGTTCACCCCTCCACTTT.

This sequence joins TRBV10-3 and TRBJ2-7; D perhaps matches TRBD1 (5 bases). Trimming left V 3 bases short and J 6 bases short, with 6 bases between. Germline V gives CDR1 ENHRY, CDR2 SYGVKD. This CDR3 is 11 amino acids long. The CDR3 reads CAISDRAEQYF. Here the CDR3 DNA reads TGTGCCATCAGTGACAGGGCCGAGCAGTACTTC.

This chain uses TRBV27 with TRBJ1-2; 10 nucleotides match TRBD1. This CDR3 comprises 14 residues. The V and J ends lost 5 bases and 7 bases, in that order; junction bases with no gene match: 7. Germline CDR1 reads MNHEY; CDR2 reads SMNVEV (reference sequence). The CDR3 region is CASSLRDRGSGYTF. The CDR3 coding sequence is TGTGCCAGCAGTCTCCGGGACAGGGGATCTGGCTACACCTTC.

V gene TRBV27 combines with J gene TRBJ2-1, with 8 positions matching TRBD2. Germline V CDR1 and CDR2: MNHEY, SMNVEV (reference sequence). V dropped 3 bases and J dropped 6; count of bases not matched to a gene: 4. CDR3 length: 14 amino acids. The CDR3 is CASSFPGLGNEQFF. The CDR3 nucleotides read TGTGCCAGCAGTTTCCCGGGACTAGGCAATGAGCAGTTCTTC.

The genes are TRBV7-8 and TRBJ2-7; 10 bases agree with TRBD1. This CDR3 comprises 15 residues. The germline V gene encodes CDR1 SGHVS and CDR2 FQNEAQ. V lost 5 bases to trimming and J lost 3 bases; unmatched junction nucleotides: 7. CDR3 loop: CASSPGTGVDYEQYF. In DNA, the CDR3 is TGTGCCAGCAGCCCGGGGACAGGGGTAGACTACGAGCAGTACTTC.

The table lists this clone with a count of one. This chain uses TRBV6-6 with TRBJ2-6; 9 positions agree with TRBD1. Germline V lookup: CDR1 MNHNY, CDR2 SVGAGI (reference sequence). The CDR3 runs to 11 residues. With V trimmed by 5 bases and J by 19 bases, 6 bases remained unmatched. The CDR3 DNA reads as TGTGCCAGCAGTACCGGACAGGGGAAAACTTTC. This sequence encodes CASSTGQGKTF.

DNA of the CDR3: TGTGCCACCAGTGATTTGCACAGGGGACGCGGCTACACCTTC. Translated, it gives CATSDLHRGRGYTF. The chain uses TRBV24-1 and TRBJ1-2, with TRBD1 matching 7 bases. This CDR3 has 14 residues. Germline V gene data show CDR1 as KGHDR and CDR2 as SFDVKD. Germline trimming cut 0 bases from V and 8 bases from J; bases unmatched to any gene: 5.

The rearrangement links TRBV30 to TRBJ1-4; the match to TRBD1 covers 7 bases. From germline, CDR1 is GTSNPN and CDR2 SVGIG (reference sequence). This CDR3 is built from 13 residues. V was pared by 5 bases and J by 4 bases, with 4 bases of the junction left unmatched. CDR3 in DNA: TGTGCCTGGGGACAGGATCTTAATGAAAAACTGTTTTTT. Residues: CAWGQDLNEKLFF.

This sequence joins TRBV10-3 and TRBJ1-1; D remains ambiguous. The CDR3 loop spans 12 amino acids. The germline V and J ends were trimmed by 0 bases and 9 bases, with 8 bases remaining between them. CDR1 is ENHRY, CDR2 SYGVKD, per germline. This chain's CDR3 is CAISESSRQAFF. CDR3 coding DNA: TGTGCCATCAGTGAGTCGAGCCGTCAAGCTTTCTTT.

J is TRBJ1-2 and V is TRBV11-2; TRBD1 is a possible D gene (5 bases). Trimming removed 0 bases from V and 4 bases from J, with 12 bases in between. The CDR3 length is 15 residues. Per the germline V gene, CDR1 is SGHAT and CDR2 is FQNNGV. The CDR3 loop is CASSLDAGVAYGYTF. The CDR3, as DNA: TGTGCCAGCAGCTTAGATGCGGGGGTTGCCTATGGCTACACCTTC.

This chain joins TRBV4-1 and TRBJ2-7; 7 nucleotides agree with TRBD1. CDR1 MGHRA and CDR2 YSYEKL come from the germline V gene. The trim removed 4 bases at V and 2 bases at J, leaving 8 bases unmatched. The CDR3 runs 15 residues. In DNA form, the CDR3 reads TGCGCCAGCAGCCTCACGGGACAGATCACCTACGAGCAGTACTTC. Residues: CASSLTGQITYEQYF.